This TCR beta chain appears in the sequencing data of a study of graft-versus-host responses after intestinal transplantation. Findings and caveats of the study: Ileal or blood samples showed some GvH clones first, and such clones were also found in recipient marrow. Early post-transplant HvG declines were associated with peak circulating GvH clone levels. High graft-versus-host to host-versus-graft T cell clonal ratios marked allografts of patients with graft-donor macrochimerism.

Notes on this clone: No antigen is known for it.

Here immunoSEQ multiplex PCR was the method, and the copy in TCRdb shows in-frame clones only, minus some. The sample comprises 80,000 to 90,000 clones, around 90% of which are singletons, and over 0.1% rests with the top ten. This CDR3 comprises 15 residues. The V end lost 4 bases, the J end lost 2 bases, and 15 bases lay between the germline ends. Germline loops: CDR1 SGHRS, CDR2 YFSETQ. The V and J genes are TRBV5-1 and TRBJ1-2; a possible D gene is TRBD1 (6 bases). The TCR originated in a human donor who received an intestinal transplant. Specimen: unstimulated CD4+ T cells sorted from spleen or lymph node cells, collected before intestinal transplant. CDR3 residues: CASSRVQGSNYGYTF. The CDR3 DNA is TGCGCCAGCAGCAGAGTACAGGGATCGAACTATGGCTACACCTTC.